These T cell receptor beta chains were read from a single sample in a study of pediatric ulcerative colitis. Libraries were prepared by immunoSEQ multiplex PCR; TCRdb keeps only in-frame clonotypes and omits some of them. This table holds 15,000 or so clones, approximately 80% found once. Sequenced material: gut tissue. The receptors shown here come from a boy younger than 18 who was a control in a study of pediatric ulcerative colitis. CDR3s include the opening cysteine and the closing phenylalanine or tryptophan. D genes are given only for firm matches. Some rows mark clone size as missing; the rest say once, few, many or name a class of expanded clone.

cdr3_nt cdr3_aa v_call clone_size j_call d_call
TGTGCCAGCAGCTCCGGTCTGACGGCCTACGAGCAGTACTTC CASSSGLTAYEQYF TRBV9 . TRBJ2-7 .
TGCGCCAGCAGTGAGTCTCTGATCACCGGGGAGCTGTTTTTT CASSESLITGELFF TRBV10-1 few TRBJ2-2 .
TGTGCCAGTTCTAGCGGGGTGACGGGGACCGGGGAGCTGTTTTTT CASSSGVTGTGELFF TRBV6-1 . TRBJ2-2 TRBD2
TGCGCCAGCAGCCAAGATCAGCGGGCCAATGAGCAGTTCTTC CASSQDQRANEQFF TRBV4-3 . TRBJ2-1 .
TGTGCTAGCAGCTCCGGACTAGCGGGAGGAGCTTCGGGAAATGAGCAGTTCTTC CASSSGLAGGASGNEQFF TRBV7-7 . TRBJ2-1 TRBD2
TGTGCCAGCAGCCCTCGGGACAGGGGATACGAGACCCAGTACTTC CASSPRDRGYETQYF TRBV14 . TRBJ2-5 TRBD1
TGTGCCAGCAGCTTAGGGTCTGCCAGGGGCCCTGGAAACACCATATATTTT CASSLGSARGPGNTIYF TRBV11-2 . TRBJ1-3 .
TGTGCCAGCTCACCAAAAGAGACCCAGTACTTC CASSPKETQYF TRBV18 once TRBJ2-5 .
TGTGCCAGCAGCTTAGACCCAGAGTATGGCTACACCTTC CASSLDPEYGYTF TRBV11-2 . TRBJ1-2 .
TGCGCCAGCAGCCACGGACAGGTAGGCCAGTATGGCTACACCTTC CASSHGQVGQYGYTF TRBV5-1 . TRBJ1-2 TRBD1
TGTGCCAGCAGTTACTCCGACGGGACCTACGAGCAGTACTTC CASSYSDGTYEQYF TRBV6-5 . TRBJ2-7 .
TGTGCCAGCAGCTTGACAGGGGGCTCTGGAAACACCATATATTTT CASSLTGGSGNTIYF TRBV5-5 few TRBJ1-3 TRBD1
TGTGCCAGCAGCTTAGCCGGACAGTCCAATCAGCCCCAGCATTTT CASSLAGQSNQPQHF TRBV7-8 . TRBJ1-5 .
TGCAGCGTTTCCGGGGATTCTGGGGCCAACGTCCTGACTTTC CSVSGDSGANVLTF TRBV29-1 few TRBJ2-6 .
TGTGCCAGCAGCAGAGATACAGAGGGGACCATTCAGTACTTC CASSRDTEGTIQYF TRBV21-1 . TRBJ2-4 .
TGTGCCAGCTCACCGGGACAGGAAGCTTTCTTT CASSPGQEAFF TRBV18 . TRBJ1-1 TRBD1
TGTGCCAGCTTACTAGCGGGATCAGATACGCAGTATTTT CASLLAGSDTQYF TRBV2 . TRBJ2-3 TRBD2
TGTGCCAGCAGTTACTCGAGTGGGGTTTACACTGAAGCTTTCTTT CASSYSSGVYTEAFF TRBV6-5 . TRBJ1-1 .
TGTGCCAGCAGCTTGGTCCGACATTTCGTCTATGGCTACACCTTC CASSLVRHFVYGYTF TRBV5-6 few TRBJ1-2 .
TGTGCCAGTAGTCCAGAGGGCCTTCTCAAAAACATTCAGTACTTC CASSPEGLLKNIQYF TRBV19 . TRBJ2-4 .
TGTGCCACCAGCCGACAGGGGAAAGAAGGAGAGACCCAGTACTTC CATSRQGKEGETQYF TRBV15 . TRBJ2-5 TRBD1
TGTGCCAGCAGCCAAGCTTGGCAGCTGGACACAGATACGCAGTATTTT CASSQAWQLDTDTQYF TRBV4-2 medium-sized TRBJ2-3 .
TGTGCCAGCAGTTTGTCCGGGACACAAGCCTACAATGAGCAGTTCTTC CASSLSGTQAYNEQFF TRBV27 . TRBJ2-1 .
TGTGCCAGCGGGACTTTAATTCAAGAGACCCAGTACTTC CASGTLIQETQYF TRBV6-1 . TRBJ2-5 .
TGTGCCAGCAGCTTAGTTGCTAGCACAGATACGCAGTATTTT CASSLVASTDTQYF TRBV11-3 . TRBJ2-3 .
TGTGCCAGCAGCTTTAGCGGGAGGATGAACAATGAGCAGTTCTTC CASSFSGRMNNEQFF TRBV5-4 . TRBJ2-1 TRBD2
TGTGCCAGCAGCGGCTTCACAGGGAGAAGAGGGGGCTACACCTTC CASSGFTGRRGGYTF TRBV9 . TRBJ1-2 .
TGCGCCAGCAGCCAAGGAATGCGCTATGGCTACACCTTC CASSQGMRYGYTF TRBV4-3 . TRBJ1-2 .
TGTGCCAGCTCAGCAGCACGCACAGATACGCAGTATTTT CASSAARTDTQYF TRBV18 . TRBJ2-3 .